A selection of T cell receptor beta chains follows, all from one sample in a study of blood T cell repertoires in COVID-19. Profiling relied on immunoSEQ multiplex PCR, and the TCRdb table lists in-frame clones only, not all of them. The profile shows some 150,000 clones, 84% of them singletons. Sequencing was done on a sample of peripheral blood. Receptors originate from a man between 65 and 85 years old with acute or convalescent COVID-19. CDR3s include the opening cysteine and the closing phenylalanine or tryptophan. D genes are given only for firm matches.

V gene: TRBV6-5; D gene: TRBD2; CDR3 protein: CATRGGGAWNEQYF
V gene: TRBV21-1; D gene: NA; CDR3 protein: CASTPLTSGGPPDTQYF
V gene: TRBV7-9; D gene: NA; CDR3 protein: CASRLTNSPLHF
V gene: TRBV9; D gene: NA; CDR3 protein: CASTRGSQNEKLFF
V gene: TRBV5-6; D gene: NA; CDR3 protein: CASRGGPSTDTQYF
V gene: TRBV5-1; D gene: TRBD1; CDR3 protein: CASSLGRTGQETQYF
V gene: TRBV11-2; D gene: NA; CDR3 protein: CASSLFGGMDIQYF
V gene: TRBV7-3; D gene: TRBD2; CDR3 protein: CASSSGLAGATGELFF
V gene: TRBV19; D gene: TRBD2; CDR3 protein: CASSSASGRAAERFF
V gene: TRBV6-6; D gene: NA; CDR3 protein: CASSSWQGNTGELFF
V gene: TRBV7-2; D gene: NA; CDR3 protein: CASSLERWSEQYF
V gene: TRBV5-4; D gene: NA; CDR3 protein: CASSLRSDTQYF
V gene: TRBV19; D gene: NA; CDR3 protein: CASTRQASGDTEAFF
V gene: TRBV7-3; D gene: NA; CDR3 protein: CASSLASNTGELFF
V gene: TRBV12-3/TRBV12-4; D gene: NA; CDR3 protein: CASSRGNEQFF
V gene: TRBV27; D gene: TRBD2; CDR3 protein: CASSSTSGTSYEQYF
V gene: TRBV29-1; D gene: TRBD1; CDR3 protein: CSVETGAKLFF
V gene: TRBV6-5; D gene: NA; CDR3 protein: CASRPGTPSNQPQHF
V gene: TRBV6-5; D gene: NA; CDR3 protein: CASSYSPGLSIDEQYF
V gene: TRBV5-1; D gene: TRBD1; CDR3 protein: CATSVEGARDTEAFF
V gene: TRBV10-3; D gene: TRBD1; CDR3 protein: CAISRDRGNSPLHF
V gene: TRBV2; D gene: TRBD1; CDR3 protein: CASSPSSHRGRETQYF
V gene: TRBV2; D gene: NA; CDR3 protein: CASRRESEEKLFF
V gene: TRBV6-5; D gene: TRBD1; CDR3 protein: CASWDSSGNTIYF
V gene: TRBV11-3; D gene: TRBD2; CDR3 protein: CASSLAGLGLGQETQYF
V gene: TRBV7-9; D gene: NA; CDR3 protein: CASSRDNSPLHF
V gene: TRBV20-1; D gene: NA; CDR3 protein: CSASPTDDYGYTF
V gene: TRBV18; D gene: NA; CDR3 protein: CASSPTLAVRSGANVLTF
V gene: TRBV5-1; D gene: TRBD2; CDR3 protein: CASSYGTSFTTGELFF
V gene: TRBV20-1; D gene: TRBD2; CDR3 protein: CSASWDEIAGGYNEQFF
V gene: TRBV3-1/TRBV3-2; D gene: NA; CDR3 protein: CASSHLSNSYEQYF
V gene: TRBV11-3; D gene: TRBD1; CDR3 protein: CASSLATGSGETQYF
V gene: TRBV3-1/TRBV3-2; D gene: TRBD2; CDR3 protein: CASSQDQLAGEYEQYF
V gene: TRBV9; D gene: NA; CDR3 protein: CASSFRDSLGADTQYF
V gene: TRBV2; D gene: NA; CDR3 protein: CASRARNSGAYEQYF
V gene: TRBV5-1; D gene: NA; CDR3 protein: CASSRLGGVAEAFF
V gene: TRBV15; D gene: NA; CDR3 protein: CATSRASTGQETQYF
V gene: TRBV18; D gene: TRBD1; CDR3 protein: CASSPDRTPGELFF
V gene: TRBV7-9; D gene: NA; CDR3 protein: CASSPTGYEQYF
V gene: TRBV5-1; D gene: TRBD2; CDR3 protein: CASSLADAKRGVRGDTQYF
V gene: TRBV6-5; D gene: NA; CDR3 protein: CASILSTGSDYGYTF
V gene: TRBV7-2; D gene: TRBD2; CDR3 protein: CASSAGRGAFDEQFF
V gene: TRBV7-9; D gene: TRBD2; CDR3 protein: CASRPPGLSTDTQYF
V gene: TRBV2; D gene: TRBD2; CDR3 protein: CASRKGLTNTGELFF
V gene: TRBV7-9; D gene: TRBD1; CDR3 protein: CASSAQFGGQGSNEQFF
V gene: TRBV7-9; D gene: NA; CDR3 protein: CASSLVVGDEQFF
V gene: TRBV7-2; D gene: TRBD2; CDR3 protein: CASSQGTSGAQNIQYF
V gene: TRBV28; D gene: TRBD1; CDR3 protein: CASRYRDRGFNSNQPQHF
V gene: TRBV9; D gene: TRBD1; CDR3 protein: CASSAGTGVARQYF